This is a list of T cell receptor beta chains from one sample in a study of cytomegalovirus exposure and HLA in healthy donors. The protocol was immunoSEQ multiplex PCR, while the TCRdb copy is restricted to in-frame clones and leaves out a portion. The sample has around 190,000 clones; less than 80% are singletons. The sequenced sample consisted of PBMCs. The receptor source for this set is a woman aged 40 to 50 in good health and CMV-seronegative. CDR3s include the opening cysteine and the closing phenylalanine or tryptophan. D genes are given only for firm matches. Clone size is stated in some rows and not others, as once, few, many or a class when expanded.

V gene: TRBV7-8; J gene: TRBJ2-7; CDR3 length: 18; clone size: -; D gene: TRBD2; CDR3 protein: CASSLEASGRHQFYEQYF; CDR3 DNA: TGTGCCAGCAGCTTAGAAGCTAGCGGGAGACACCAATTCTACGAGCAGTACTTC
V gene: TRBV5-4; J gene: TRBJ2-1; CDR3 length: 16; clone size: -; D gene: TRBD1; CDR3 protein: CASTQGAGQSYNEQFF; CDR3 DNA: TGTGCCAGCACCCAGGGGGCGGGGCAGTCCTACAATGAGCAGTTCTTC
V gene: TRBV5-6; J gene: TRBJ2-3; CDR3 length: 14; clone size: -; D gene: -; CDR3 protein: CASSFLASTDTQYF; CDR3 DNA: TGTGCCAGCAGCTTTCTAGCGAGCACAGATACGCAGTATTTT
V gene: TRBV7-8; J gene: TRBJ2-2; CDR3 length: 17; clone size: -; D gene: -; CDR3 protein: CASSLARGIGNTGELFF; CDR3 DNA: TGTGCCAGCAGCTTAGCGCGGGGCATTGGGAACACCGGGGAGCTGTTTTTT
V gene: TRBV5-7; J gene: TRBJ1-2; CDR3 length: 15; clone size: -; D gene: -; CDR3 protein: CASSLALTRGYGYTF; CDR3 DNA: TGTGCCAGCAGCTTGGCCCTCACAAGGGGCTATGGCTACACCTTC
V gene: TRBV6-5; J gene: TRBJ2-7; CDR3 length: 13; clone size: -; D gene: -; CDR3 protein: CASSNRQPYEQYF; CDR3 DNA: TGTGCCAGCAGTAATAGACAGCCCTACGAGCAGTACTTC
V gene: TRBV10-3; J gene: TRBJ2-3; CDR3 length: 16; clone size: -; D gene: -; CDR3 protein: CAVGAGTASSTDTQYF; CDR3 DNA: TGTGCCGTAGGGGCGGGGACAGCTTCGAGCACAGATACGCAGTATTTT
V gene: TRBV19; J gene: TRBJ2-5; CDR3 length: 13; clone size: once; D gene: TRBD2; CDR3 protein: CASSQGRGGEQYF; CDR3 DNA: TGTGCCAGTAGTCAAGGGAGGGGAGGTGAGCAGTACTTC
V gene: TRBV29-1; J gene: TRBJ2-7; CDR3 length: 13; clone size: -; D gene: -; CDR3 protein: CSVYDGASYEQYF; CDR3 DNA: TGCAGCGTATACGACGGAGCCTCCTACGAGCAGTACTTC
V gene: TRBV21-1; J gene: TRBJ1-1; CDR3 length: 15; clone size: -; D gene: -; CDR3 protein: CASRGWGPWNTEAFF; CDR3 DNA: TGTGCCAGCAGAGGTTGGGGCCCTTGGAACACTGAAGCTTTCTTT
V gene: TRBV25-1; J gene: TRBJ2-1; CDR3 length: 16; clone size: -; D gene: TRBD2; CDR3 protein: CASSEYPGTSGKQQFF; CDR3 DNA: TGTGCCAGCAGTGAATACCCGGGGACTAGCGGAAAGCAGCAGTTCTTC
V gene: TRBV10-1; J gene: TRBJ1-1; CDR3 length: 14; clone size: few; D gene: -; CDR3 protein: CASAPGHKNTEAFF; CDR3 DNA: TGCGCCAGCGCCCCGGGACACAAGAACACTGAAGCTTTCTTT
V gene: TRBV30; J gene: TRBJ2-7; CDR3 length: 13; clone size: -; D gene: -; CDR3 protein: CAWSVLPGYEQYF; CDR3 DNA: TGTGCCTGGAGTGTACTTCCGGGCTACGAGCAGTACTTC
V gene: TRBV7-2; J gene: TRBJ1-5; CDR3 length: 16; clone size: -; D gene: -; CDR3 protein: CASSRGQGIGNQPQHF; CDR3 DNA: TGTGCCAGCAGCCGAGGCCAGGGGATCGGCAATCAGCCCCAGCATTTT
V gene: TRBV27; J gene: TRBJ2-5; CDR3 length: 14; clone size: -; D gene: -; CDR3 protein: CASSPQTYQETQYF; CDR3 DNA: TGTGCCAGCAGTCCACAGACGTACCAAGAGACCCAGTACTTC
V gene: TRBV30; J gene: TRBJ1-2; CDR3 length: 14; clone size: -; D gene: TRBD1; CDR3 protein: CAWSVRQGFDGYTF; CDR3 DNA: TGTGCCTGGAGTGTGCGACAGGGGTTCGATGGCTACACCTTC
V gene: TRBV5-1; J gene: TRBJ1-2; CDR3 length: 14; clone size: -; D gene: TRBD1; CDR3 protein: CASSQLRQGNGYTF; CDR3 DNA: TGCGCCAGCAGCCAGCTAAGACAGGGGAATGGCTACACCTTC
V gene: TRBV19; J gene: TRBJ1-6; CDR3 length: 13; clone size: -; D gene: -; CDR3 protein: CASRQGLNSPPHF; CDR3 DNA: TGTGCCAGTAGACAGGGCTTGAATTCACCCCCCCACTTT